This TCR beta chain came from a study of cytomegalovirus exposure and HLA in healthy donors. The V and J ends lost 3 bases and 0 bases, in that order; junction bases with no gene match: 4. CDR3 length: 16 residues. Germline V CDR1 and CDR2: SGHRS, YFSETQ. PCR primers comprised 60 Vbeta and 13 Jbeta primers. Measured with immunoSEQ multiplex PCR; TCRdb has only the in-frame clones, and not every one. The data show fewer than 90,000 clones, about 79% seen once. This clone was seen a single time. The receptor comes from a female donor in good health and CMV-seronegative. The V gene is TRBV5-1, the J gene TRBJ2-7; 12 nucleotides agree with TRBD2. Sequenced: PBMCs. CDR3 bases: TGCGCCAGCAGCTCCTGGACTAGCGGGACCTCCTACGAGCAGTACTTC. This encodes CASSSWTSGTSYEQYF.